This T cell receptor (beta chain) is drawn from a study of cytomegalovirus exposure and HLA in healthy donors. Regarding the study as a whole: The study carried out a later analysis of TCR beta sequences. It associated under 20,000 of them with specific HLA alleles at a false discovery rate of 0.05. Highly shared variants forming one cluster were likely a sequencing artifact.

This clone was counted only a few times. The antigen remains undetermined. Primers included in the PCR were 60 Vbeta and 13 Jbeta primers. Original analysis: In a later analysis, some 80 million unique TCR beta chains included roughly 11 million shared by two or more donors. The repertoire was sequenced with immunoSEQ multiplex PCR; TCRdb's copy has only in-frame clones and lacks some. V and J calls plus clone size are reproduced from that table; the DNA served to infer D and trimming. The data contain some 150,000 clones, around two thirds of them singletons. Germline-derived CDR1 and CDR2 are MGHRA and YSYEKL. The CDR3 consists of 14 residues. V was trimmed by 2 bases and J by 5 bases, leaving 12 bases between them. Likely unrecorded immune exposures existed in these nominally healthy donors.

This clonotype was sampled from a middle-aged woman in good health and CMV-seronegative. The rearrangement uses TRBV4-1 and TRBJ1-1; D not resolved. Sequencing was done on a sample of PBMCs. CDR3 bases: TGCGCCAGCAGCCAACATGATGGGAGGACTGAAGCTTTCTTT. Protein: CASSQHDGRTEAFF.